This T cell receptor (beta chain) was sequenced during a study of CD8 T cells in Susac syndrome. The CDR3 sequence is 17 residues long. V lost 4 bases and J lost 3, with 22 bases in between. CDR1 is SGHKS and CDR2 is YYEKEE in the germline V gene (reference sequence). Random hexamers were used to reverse transcribe an amount of about 0.45 to 1 ug RNA. An immunoSEQ multiplex PCR amplified TCR beta CDR3 over 54 Vbeta and 13 Jbeta. From the immunoSEQ multiplex PCR reads, TCRdb called clonotypes with MiXCR, one entry per CDR3 protein. The table has roughly 120,000 distinct CDR3 sequences, roughly 94% seen once. In its sample, this clonotype was seen once. Sequencing of TCR beta, carried out with a high-throughput approach, was applied to CD8+ and CD4+ T cells from the blood. The study used healthy donors as controls matched for age and sex. While CD8+ and CD4+ T cells were isolated negatively, TEMRA cells were enriched by FACS.

Sequencing was performed on CD4+ T cells from PBMCs. The clonotype comes from a human donor in good health. V gene TRBV5-5 combines with J gene TRBJ1-1; unclear D gene. The CDR3 coding sequence is TGTGCCAGCAGCCTTTTTAAGGGAACGGATAGGGACACTGAAGCTTTCTTT. This sequence encodes CASSLFKGTDRDTEAFF. The full variable domain, completed using reference TRBV5-5 and TRBJ1-1, is DAGVTQSPTHLIKTRGQQVTLRCSPISGHKSVSWYQQVLGQGPQFIFQYYEKEERGRGNFPDRFSARQFPNYSSELNVNALLLGDSALYLCASSLFKGTDRDTEAFFGQGTRLTVV.